This passage covers 25 T cell receptor beta chains from one sample sequenced in a study of neurological immune-mediated disorders (dated by TCRdb to about 2019). The library came from 5' RACE. Sequencing relied on an Illumina HiSeq 2500. TCRdb trimmed the raw reads at Q25, called clones with MiXCR and kept productive beta chains. Each entry merges the rows of one CDR3 protein and shows their most common DNA and genes. The sample has under 80,000 distinct CDR3 sequences on record, around 14% of them singletons. The top ten clonotypes cover roughly 7.3% of the sample. Sequencing was carried out using PBMCs. Every receptor here comes from a woman in her fifties or sixties in good health.

This clonotype was picked up a small number of times. The junction departs from the called germline gene at one end, perhaps through a read error. The chain couples TRBV27 to TRBJ1-3; 7 bases align to TRBD1. Germline CDR1 MNHEY, CDR2 SMNVEV (reference sequence). The CDR3 is made up of 14 amino acids. The CDR3 region is CASSQDRIGYTIYF. In nucleotides, the CDR3 is TGTGCCAGCAGCCAGGACAGGATTGGATACACCATATATTTT.

This clonotype occurred many times. This chain connects TRBV20-1 to TRBJ2-3; D assignment may be TRBD1 or TRBD2 (5 bases each). The CDR3 sequence is 11 residues long. Trimming removed 7 bases from V and 2 bases from J, with 7 bases in between. In germline, CDR1 is DFQATT, CDR2 SNEGSKA (reference sequence). CDR3: CSGGTTDTQYF. The CDR3 DNA reads TGCAGTGGAGGGACCACAGATACGCAGTATTTT.

This clonotype was counted at least ten times. The CDR3: CASQGQGYYGYTF. CDR3 coding DNA: TGTGCCAGCCAGGGACAGGGGTACTATGGCTACACCTTC. The chain uses TRBV2 and TRBJ1-2; 10 bases align to TRBD1. Trimming removed 8 bases from V and 3 bases from J; junction bases left unmatched: 3. Germline V lookup: CDR1 SNHLY, CDR2 FYNNEI. The CDR3 runs 13 residues.

In this sample, this clonotype turned up many times. The gene calls are TRBV5-1 and TRBJ1-3; 7 bases align to TRBD1. There are 14 residues in the CDR3. J was trimmed by 8 bases and V by 3 bases; bases with no gene match: 8. The germline V gene has CDR1 SGHRS and CDR2 YFSETQ. In DNA, the CDR3 is TGCGCCAGCAGCTCCCAGGGGGGCTTGGACACCATATATTTT. Protein sequence: CASSSQGGLDTIYF.

The sample holds many counts of this clonotype. V gene TRBV20-1 combines with J gene TRBJ2-3, with TRBD2 matching 7 bases. The CDR3 consists of 17 residues. Germline loops: CDR1 DFQATT, CDR2 SNEGSKA (reference sequence). The J segment lost 0 bases and the V segment lost 3 bases, leaving 12 bases of the junction unmatched. CDR3 protein: CSASPRLAGYSTDTQYF. For the CDR3, the DNA is TGCAGTGCTAGCCCAAGACTAGCTGGCTATAGCACAGATACGCAGTATTTT.

The table lists this clonotype with many counts. The chain employs TRBV24-1 and TRBJ2-2, with a weak D call TRBD2 (6 bases). The germline V and J ends were trimmed by 4 bases and 0 bases, with 17 bases remaining between them. The CDR3 sequence is 18 residues long. The germline V gene has CDR1 KGHDR and CDR2 SFDVKD. CDR3 loop: CATSDPGLPFANTGELFF. CDR3 bases: TGTGCCACCAGTGACCCGGGACTCCCGTTCGCGAACACCGGGGAGCTGTTTTTT.

This clonotype was seen repeatedly, ten times or more. V usage is TRBV5-1 and J usage is TRBJ2-1; TRBD2 might be the D (5 bases). The CDR3 consists of 16 residues. Germline V CDR1 and CDR2: SGHRS, YFSETQ. V was clipped by 0 bases and J by 0 bases, with 10 bases between them. CDR3 protein: CASSLVGDSSYNEQFF. The DNA for the CDR3 is TGCGCCAGCAGCTTGGTCGGGGATTCCTCCTACAATGAGCAGTTCTTC.

This clonotype occurred many times. The V call is TRBV20-1, the J call TRBJ2-5, with D possibly being TRBD1 or TRBD2 (6 bases each). There are 15 residues in the CDR3. Trimming removed 1 base from V and 0 bases from J, with 12 bases in between. The germline gives CDR1 DFQATT, CDR2 SNEGSKA (reference sequence). The CDR3 loop is CSARVGGGYQETQYF. The CDR3, as DNA: TGCAGTGCTAGAGTTGGAGGGGGGTACCAAGAGACCCAGTACTTC.

At least ten counts were recorded for this clonotype. The chain couples TRBV10-3 to TRBJ1-1, with no clear D. Per germline, CDR1 ENHRY and CDR2 SYGVKD. V was cut by 0 bases and J by 3 bases, with 5 bases left in between. The CDR3 totals 13 residues. The CDR3 coding sequence is TGTGCCATCAGTGAGTCGGACCACACTGAAGCTTTCTTT. Its protein is CAISESDHTEAFF.

About this clonotype: A read error is likely, as this CDR3 ends without the conserved phenylalanine or tryptophan. The rearrangement links TRBV25-1 to TRBJ2-7, with a weak D call TRBD1 (6 bases). The germline V gene encodes CDR1 MGHDK and CDR2 SYGVNS. This CDR3 has 13 residues. This chain's CDR3 is CASRDSVLYKQYL. CDR3 nucleotides: TGTGCCAGCAGGGACAGTGTTCTCTACAAGCAGTACTTA.

Many counts were recorded for this clonotype. The chain employs TRBV20-1 and TRBJ2-3, with 11 bases aligning to TRBD2. With 5 bases clipped from V and 4 bases from J, the junction kept 11 bases outside the gene matches. The CDR3 is 16 residues long. CDR1 is DFQATT and CDR2 is SNEGSKA in the germline V gene (reference sequence). For the CDR3, the DNA is TGCAGTGCTGTAAAGAGACTAGCGGGGTCTTCAGATACGCAGTATTTT. Protein product: CSAVKRLAGSSDTQYF.

The chain links TRBV5-1 to TRBJ2-3, with 7 bases fitting TRBD2. The V and J ends lost 7 bases and 5 bases, in that order; junction bases with no gene match: 7. Germline CDR1 SGHRS, CDR2 YFSETQ. The CDR3 is 13 amino acids. For the CDR3, the DNA is TGCGCCAGCGGGGGAGCGGGGAAAGATACGCAGTATTTT. Protein sequence: CASGGAGKDTQYF.

In this sample, this clonotype turned up many times. J is TRBJ2-7 and V is TRBV7-3; the D is unclear. The germline V and J ends were trimmed by 4 bases and 1 base, with 8 bases remaining between them. Germline lookup yields CDR1 SGHTA and CDR2 FQGTGA. CDR3 length: 13 amino acids. The CDR3 DNA is TGTGCCAGCAGCTCCGGGCCTTCCTACGAGCAGTACTTC. Its translation: CASSSGPSYEQYF.

This chain links TRBV7-8 with TRBJ2-3; D gene ambiguous. The CDR3 extends over 14 amino acids. CDR1 and CDR2 from the germline V gene are SGHVS and FQNEAQ. V dropped 4 bases and J dropped 4 bases, with 12 bases sitting between them. CDR3: CASSSWTFSDTQYF. In DNA, the CDR3 is TGTGCCAGCAGCTCTTGGACCTTCTCAGATACGCAGTATTTT. Variable domain in full (rest from reference TRBV7-8 and TRBJ2-3): GAGVSQSPRYKVAKRGQDVALRCDPISGHVSLFWYQQALGQGPEFLTYFQNEAQLDKSGLPSDRFFAERPEGSVSTLKIQRTQQEDSAVYLCASSSWTFSDTQYFGPGTRLTVL.

This clonotype appeared many times. V usage is TRBV3-1 and J usage is TRBJ1-5; the D is unclear. The CDR3 extends over 17 amino acids. Germline V gives CDR1 LGHDT, CDR2 YNNKEL (reference sequence). Trimming stripped 1 base from V and 4 bases from J, with 17 bases between. CDR3 nucleotides: TGTGCCAGCAGCCAAGTTCAGAGGAAACACCTGAATCAGCCCCAGCATTTT. It encodes CASSQVQRKHLNQPQHF.

This clonotype occurred many times. The chain has TRBV28 and TRBJ1-1; D is uncertain. V lost 7 bases and J 10 bases, leaving 13 bases between the germline ends. This CDR3 has 11 residues. Germline V gene data show CDR1 as MDHEN and CDR2 as SYDVKM. CDR3 protein: CASIYRFGAFF. The CDR3 nucleotides are TGTGCCAGCATCTACCGCTTTGGAGCTTTCTTT.

Many counts were recorded for this clonotype. The chain joins TRBV5-1 to TRBJ2-7, with 9 bases identical to TRBD1. Trimming at V came to 7 bases and at J to 7 bases, leaving 12 bases not matched to a gene. The germline V gene has CDR1 SGHRS and CDR2 YFSETQ. CDR3 length equals 14 residues. The CDR3 DNA sequence: TGCGCCAGCCAACTGACAGGGGGATCGGGTGAGCAGTACTTC. It codes for CASQLTGGSGEQYF.

This clonotype was seen repeatedly, ten times or more. The CDR3 protein is CASSRRGERLGEKLFF. CDR3 DNA sequence: TGTGCCAGCAGTCGCCGGGGTGAGAGGTTGGGGGAAAAACTGTTTTTT. The chain is built from TRBV12-3 or TRBV12-4 and TRBJ1-4, with D unresolved. This CDR3 comprises 16 residues. The V gene lost 5 bases and the J gene lost 8 bases, with 21 bases spanning the gap.

This clonotype occurred many times. The V and J genes are TRBV11-2 and TRBJ2-2; D is unclear. Looked up from germline, CDR1 is SGHAT and CDR2 is FQNNGV. The CDR3 has 15 amino acids. Deletions cut 1 base from V and 0 bases from J, with 6 bases between. The CDR3: CASSLVPTNTGELFF. CDR3 sequence (DNA): TGTGCCAGCAGCTTAGTTCCGACGAACACCGGGGAGCTGTTTTTT.

At least ten counts were recorded for this clonotype. The chain joins TRBV7-2 to TRBJ2-7, with no clear D. The germline CDR1 and CDR2 sequences are SGHTA and FQGNSA. This CDR3 spans 14 amino acids. Trimming took off 8 bases at V and 5 bases at J, with 19 bases between the two ends. For the CDR3, the DNA is TGTGCCAGCGGGTTAACAACTATAGGGAACGAGCAGTACTTC. It encodes CASGLTTIGNEQYF.

This clonotype was seen repeatedly, ten times or more. The chain recombines TRBV18 with TRBJ2-3; TRBD2 matches at 11 bases. CDR3 length equals 16 residues. In germline, CDR1 is KGHSH, CDR2 LQKENI. Trimming removed 1 base from V and 5 bases from J; junction bases left unmatched: 5. The CDR3 region has the DNA TGTGCCAGCTCACCACTACTAGCGGGAGTAGGAGATACGCAGTATTTT. It is translated as CASSPLLAGVGDTQYF. Full variable domain (remainder filled in from reference TRBV18 and TRBJ2-3): NAGVMQNPRHLVRRRGQEARLRCSPMKGHSHVYWYRQLPEEGLKFMVYLQKENIIDESGMPKERFSAEFPKEGPSILRIQQVVRGDSAAYFCASSPLLAGVGDTQYFGPGTRLTVL.

This clonotype was found many times. This chain links TRBV29-1 with TRBJ2-2; 9 bases are shared with TRBD2. Trimming at V came to 6 bases and at J to 2 bases, leaving 4 bases not matched to a gene. The CDR3 loop spans 14 amino acids. CDR1 and CDR2 (germline): SQVTM, ANQGSEA. CDR3 nucleotide sequence: TGCAGCGTAGGGACTAGCTTCAACACCGGGGAGCTGTTTTTT. Translating it yields CSVGTSFNTGELFF.

This clonotype appeared many times. V and J are TRBV12-3 or TRBV12-4 and TRBJ2-3; D is possibly TRBD1 (5 bases). This CDR3 has 14 amino acids. Trimming took off 1 base at V and 5 bases at J, with 10 bases between the two ends. As DNA, the CDR3 is TGTGCCAGCAGTTTAGTTGGGGCCGGAGATACGCAGTATTTT. Its translation is CASSLVGAGDTQYF.

This clonotype was detected many times. The rearrangement links TRBV3-1 to TRBJ2-5; a weak D match, TRBD2 (6 bases). The CDR3 has 15 amino acids. Germline loops: CDR1 LGHDT, CDR2 YNNKEL (reference sequence). V dropped 1 base and J dropped 2 bases, with 11 bases sitting between them. The CDR3 region has the DNA TGTGCCAGCAGCCAAGGTGGGACTTTACAAGAGACCCAGTACTTC. Translation gives CASSQGGTLQETQYF.

This clonotype came up many times. The chain is built from TRBV7-8 and TRBJ1-6; tentative D call: TRBD1 (5 bases). The germline V gene encodes CDR1 SGHVS and CDR2 FQNEAQ. The CDR3 contains 18 residues. The germline V and J ends were trimmed by 3 bases and 0 bases, with 15 bases remaining between them. In nucleotides, the CDR3 is TGTGCCAGCAGCTTTAGCGGTGGGGGAAGCTCCTATAATTCACCCCTCCACTTT. This gives the protein CASSFSGGGSSYNSPLHF.